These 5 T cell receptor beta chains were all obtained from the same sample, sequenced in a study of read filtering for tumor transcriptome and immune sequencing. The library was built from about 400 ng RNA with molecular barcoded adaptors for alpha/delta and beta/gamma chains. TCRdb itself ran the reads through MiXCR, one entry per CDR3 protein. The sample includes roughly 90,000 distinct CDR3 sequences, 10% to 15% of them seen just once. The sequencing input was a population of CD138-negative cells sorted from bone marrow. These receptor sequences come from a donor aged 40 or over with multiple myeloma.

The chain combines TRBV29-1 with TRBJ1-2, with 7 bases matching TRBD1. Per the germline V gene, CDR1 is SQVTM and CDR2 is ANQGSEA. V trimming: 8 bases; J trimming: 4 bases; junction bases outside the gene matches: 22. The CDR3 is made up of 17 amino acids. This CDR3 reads CSLRGAPNGAGGYGYTF. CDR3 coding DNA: TGCAGCCTCAGGGGGGCCCCGAACGGGGCCGGGGGCTATGGCTACACCTTC.

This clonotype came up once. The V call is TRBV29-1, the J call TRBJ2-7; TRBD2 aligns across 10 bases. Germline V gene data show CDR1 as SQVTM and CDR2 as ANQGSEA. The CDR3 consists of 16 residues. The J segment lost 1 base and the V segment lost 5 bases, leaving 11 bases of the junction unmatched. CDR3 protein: CSVNLAGEGGSYEQYF. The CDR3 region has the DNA TGCAGCGTTAATCTAGCGGGAGAAGGGGGATCCTACGAGCAGTACTTC.

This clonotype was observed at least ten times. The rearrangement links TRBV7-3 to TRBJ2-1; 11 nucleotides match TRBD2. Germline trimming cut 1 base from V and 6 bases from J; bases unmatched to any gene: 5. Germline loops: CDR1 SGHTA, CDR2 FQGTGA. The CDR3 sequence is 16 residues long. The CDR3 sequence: CASSLSRLAGRNEQFF. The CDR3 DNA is TGTGCCAGCAGCTTAAGTCGACTAGCGGGACGCAATGAGCAGTTCTTC.

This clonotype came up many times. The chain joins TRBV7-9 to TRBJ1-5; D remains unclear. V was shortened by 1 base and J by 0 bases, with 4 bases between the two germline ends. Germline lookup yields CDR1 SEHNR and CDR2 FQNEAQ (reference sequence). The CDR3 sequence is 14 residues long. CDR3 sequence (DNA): TGTGCCAGCAGCTTAGGGACTAGCAATCAGCCCCAGCATTTT. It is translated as CASSLGTSNQPQHF. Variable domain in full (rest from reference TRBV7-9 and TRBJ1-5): DTGVSQNPRHKITKRGQNVTFRCDPISEHNRLYWYRQTLGQGPEFLTYFQNEAQLEKSRLLSDRFSAERPKGSFSTLEIQRTEQGDSAMYLCASSLGTSNQPQHFGDGTRLSIL.

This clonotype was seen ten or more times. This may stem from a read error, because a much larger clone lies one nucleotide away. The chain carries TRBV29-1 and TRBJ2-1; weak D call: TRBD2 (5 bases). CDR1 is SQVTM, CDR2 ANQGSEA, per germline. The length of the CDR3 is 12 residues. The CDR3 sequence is CSAGGSYNGQFF. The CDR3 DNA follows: TGCAGCGCAGGAGGCTCCTACAATGGGCAGTTCTTC.